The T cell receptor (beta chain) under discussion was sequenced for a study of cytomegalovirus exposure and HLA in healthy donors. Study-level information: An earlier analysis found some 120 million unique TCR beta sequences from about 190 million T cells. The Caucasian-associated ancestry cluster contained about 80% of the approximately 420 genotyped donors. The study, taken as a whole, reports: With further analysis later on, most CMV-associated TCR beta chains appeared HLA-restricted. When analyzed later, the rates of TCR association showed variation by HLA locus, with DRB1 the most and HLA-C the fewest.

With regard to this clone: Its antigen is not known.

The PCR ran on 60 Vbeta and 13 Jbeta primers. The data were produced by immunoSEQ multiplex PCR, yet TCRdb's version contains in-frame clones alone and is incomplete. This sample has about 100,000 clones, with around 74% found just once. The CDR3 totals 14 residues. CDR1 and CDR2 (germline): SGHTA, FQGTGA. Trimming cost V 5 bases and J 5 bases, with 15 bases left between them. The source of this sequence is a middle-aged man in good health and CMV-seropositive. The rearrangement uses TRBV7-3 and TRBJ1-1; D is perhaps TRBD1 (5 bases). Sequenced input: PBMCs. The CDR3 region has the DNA TGTGCCAGCAGCCTAAGTCCGGACATTACTGAAGCTTTCTTT. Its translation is CASSLSPDITEAFF. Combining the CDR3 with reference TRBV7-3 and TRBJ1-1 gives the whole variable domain GAGVSQTPSNKVTEKGKYVELRCDPISGHTALYWYRQSLGQGPEFLIYFQGTGAADDSGLPNDRFFAVRPEGSVSTLKIQRTERGDSAVYLCASSLSPDITEAFFGQGTRLTVV.